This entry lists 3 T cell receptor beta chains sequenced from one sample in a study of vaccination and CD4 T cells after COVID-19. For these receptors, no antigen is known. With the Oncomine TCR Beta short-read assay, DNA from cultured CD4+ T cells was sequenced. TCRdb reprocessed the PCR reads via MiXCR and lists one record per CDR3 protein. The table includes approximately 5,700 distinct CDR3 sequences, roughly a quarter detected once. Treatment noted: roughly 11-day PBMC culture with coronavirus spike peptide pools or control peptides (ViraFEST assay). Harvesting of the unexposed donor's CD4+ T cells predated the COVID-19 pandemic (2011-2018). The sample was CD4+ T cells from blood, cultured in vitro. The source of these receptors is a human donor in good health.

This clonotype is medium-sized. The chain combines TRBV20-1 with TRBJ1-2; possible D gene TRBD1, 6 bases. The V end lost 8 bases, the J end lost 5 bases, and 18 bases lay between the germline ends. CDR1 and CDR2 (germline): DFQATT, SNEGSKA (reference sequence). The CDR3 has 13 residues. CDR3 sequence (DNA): TGCAGTCCAGGGGCCGGCGCCGAGTATGGCTACACCTTC. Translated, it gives CSPGAGAEYGYTF.

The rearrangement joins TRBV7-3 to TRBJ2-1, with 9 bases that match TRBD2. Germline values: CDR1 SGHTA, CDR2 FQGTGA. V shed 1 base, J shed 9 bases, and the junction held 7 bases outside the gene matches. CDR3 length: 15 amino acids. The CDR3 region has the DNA TGTGCCAGCAGCTTAAGCGGGGGACTAGCTGGTGAGCAGTTCTTC. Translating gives CASSLSGGLAGEQFF.

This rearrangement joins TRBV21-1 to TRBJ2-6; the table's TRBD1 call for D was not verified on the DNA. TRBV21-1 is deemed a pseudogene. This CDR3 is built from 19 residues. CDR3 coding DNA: TGTGCCAGCAGCAATCATTCGGACGGCGTCCCTACTGGGGCCAACGTCCTGACTTTC. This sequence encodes CASSNHSDGVPTGANVLTF.